This TCR beta chain emerged from a study of CXCR3-negative and CXCR3-positive naive CD8 T cells. UMI-labeled 5' RACE yielded the TRB cDNA libraries. TCRdb re-analyzed the 5' RACE reads; it lists each CDR3 protein once, without DNA. This table lists roughly 99,000 distinct CDR3 sequences. Overall study findings and caveats: Compared with CXCR3-negative naive cells, CXCR3-positive naive cells showed more hydrophobic TRB CDR3s. Memory, not naive, CXCR3-negative and CXCR3-positive cells differed in TRBV-TRBJ usage.

This CDR3 has 15 residues. From germline, CDR1 is SGHRS and CDR2 YFSETQ. Worth noting for this clonotype: Antigen: not known.

This sequence was found in a human donor in good health. Some clones in this sample may be carry-over from other donors' samples. Material for sequencing was naive CXCR3+ CD8+ T cells from blood. The subset: CD45RO-CCR7+CD27+CD95- naive CD8+ T cells expressing CXCR3 (TNR3+). The chain is built from TRBV5-1 and TRBJ2-5; TCRdb designates TRBD1, a call that cannot be tested without DNA. The CDR3 spells CASSLDTGLGETQYF.